This T cell receptor beta chain is drawn from a study of regulatory T cells in long-lasting Graves disease. Study-level points and caveats: Persistent Graves' disease cases displayed lower TCR diversity than newly diagnosed ones.

Time point reported: newly diagnosed GD, antithyroid drugs for less than 3 months. PBMC-derived RNA was used for the TCR library. TCR beta libraries were built with iRepertoire HTBI primers and Arm-PCR of CDR3 regions. From the multiplex PCR reads, TCRdb called clonotypes with MiXCR, one entry per CDR3 protein. The sample consists of 600,000 to 650,000 distinct CDR3 sequences, around 15% of them appearing once. This CDR3 comprises 17 residues. V was clipped by 1 base and J by 4 bases; unmatched bases: 7. CDR1 is SGHRS and CDR2 is YFSETQ in the germline V gene. This clonotype has a count of ten or more. Its specificity is not known. The data were also submitted as part of a second study, on T cells in Graves' hyperthyroidism and ophthalmopathy. That publication notes: First-round RT-PCR targeting the TCR CDR3 was performed with the HTBI primer set. The model made its ophthalmopathy prediction, and onset followed a median about 6 months later.

This clonotype was sampled from a woman in her twenties or thirties with Graves disease. The sequencing here drew on peripheral blood mononuclear cells (PBMCs), taken at new diagnosis, from a patient treated with antithyroid drugs. V gene TRBV5-1 combines with J gene TRBJ2-7, with 14 bases matching TRBD2. In nucleotides, the CDR3 is TGCGCCAGCAGCTTGCTCTTCTGGACTAGCGGGAGGTACGAGCAGTACTTC. It specifies CASSLLFWTSGRYEQYF.